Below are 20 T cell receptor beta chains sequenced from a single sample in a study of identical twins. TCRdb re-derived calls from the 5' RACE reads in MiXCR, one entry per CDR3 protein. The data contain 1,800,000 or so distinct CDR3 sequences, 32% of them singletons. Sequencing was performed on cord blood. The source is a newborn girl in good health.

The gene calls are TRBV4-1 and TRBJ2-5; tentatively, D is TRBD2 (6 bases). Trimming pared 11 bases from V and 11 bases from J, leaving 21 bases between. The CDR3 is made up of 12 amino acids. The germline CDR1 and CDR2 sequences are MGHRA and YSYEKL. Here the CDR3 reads CAAGTRANEQYF. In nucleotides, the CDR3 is TGCGCCGCCGGGACTCGTGCTAATGAGCAGTACTTC.

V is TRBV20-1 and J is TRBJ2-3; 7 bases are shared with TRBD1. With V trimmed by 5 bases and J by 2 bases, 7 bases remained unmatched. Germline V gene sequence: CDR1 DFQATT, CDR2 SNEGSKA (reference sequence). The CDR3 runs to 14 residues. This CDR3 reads CSAYRDRNTDTQYF. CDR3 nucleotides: TGCAGTGCTTACCGGGACAGAAACACAGATACGCAGTATTTT.

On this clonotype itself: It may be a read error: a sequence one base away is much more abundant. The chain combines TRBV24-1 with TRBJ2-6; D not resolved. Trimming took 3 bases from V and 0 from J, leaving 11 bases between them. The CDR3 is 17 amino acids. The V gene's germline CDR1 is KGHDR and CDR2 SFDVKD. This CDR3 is CATSDRGRISGANVLTF. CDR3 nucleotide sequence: TGTGCCACCAGTGATCGAGGACGGATCTCTGGGGCCAACGTCCTGACTTTC.

The CDR3 region is CSARGQRGATDTQYF. As DNA, the CDR3 is TGCAGTGCTAGAGGACAGCGGGGGGCCACAGATACGCAGTATTTT. The rearrangement uses TRBV20-1 and TRBJ2-3, with 9 bases fitting TRBD2. The CDR3 length is 15 residues. Germline V gene data show CDR1 as DFQATT and CDR2 as SNEGSKA (reference sequence). V trimming: 1 base; J trimming: 2 bases; junction bases outside the gene matches: 4.

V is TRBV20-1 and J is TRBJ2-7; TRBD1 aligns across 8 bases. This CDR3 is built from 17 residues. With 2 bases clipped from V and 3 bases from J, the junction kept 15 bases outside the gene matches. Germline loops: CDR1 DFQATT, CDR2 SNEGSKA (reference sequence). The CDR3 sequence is CSARNRRAGGAYYEQYF. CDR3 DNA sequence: TGCAGTGCTAGAAATCGTCGGGCAGGGGGCGCTTACTACGAGCAGTACTTC.

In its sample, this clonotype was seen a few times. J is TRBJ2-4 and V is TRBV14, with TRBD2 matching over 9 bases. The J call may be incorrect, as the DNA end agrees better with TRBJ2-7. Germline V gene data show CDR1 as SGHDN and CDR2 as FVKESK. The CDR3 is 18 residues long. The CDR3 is CASSQKTKIAGVRNEQYF. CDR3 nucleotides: TGTGCCAGCAGCCAAAAAACAAAGATAGCGGGAGTAAGGAACGAGCAGTACTTC.

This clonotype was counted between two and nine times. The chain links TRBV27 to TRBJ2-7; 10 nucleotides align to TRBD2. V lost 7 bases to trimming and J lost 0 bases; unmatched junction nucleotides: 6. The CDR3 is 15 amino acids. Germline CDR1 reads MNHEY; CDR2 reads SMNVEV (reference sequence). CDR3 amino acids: CASTQGTSASYEQYF. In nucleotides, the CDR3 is TGTGCCAGCACCCAAGGGACTAGCGCCTCCTACGAGCAGTACTTC.

The CDR3 spells CASRPRTSGNTGELFF. The CDR3 coding sequence is TGTGCCAGCAGGCCCAGGACTAGCGGAAACACCGGGGAGCTGTTTTTT. The gene calls are TRBV7-2 and TRBJ2-2, with TRBD2 identical over 10 bases. The germline V gene encodes CDR1 SGHTA and CDR2 FQGNSA. The CDR3 totals 16 residues. Trimming cost V 6 bases and J 2 bases; bases outside gene matches: 6.

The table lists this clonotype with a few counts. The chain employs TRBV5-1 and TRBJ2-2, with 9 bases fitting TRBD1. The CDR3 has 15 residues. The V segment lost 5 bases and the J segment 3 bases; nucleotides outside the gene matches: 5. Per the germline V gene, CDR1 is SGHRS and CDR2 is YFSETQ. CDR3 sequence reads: CASSPRTGDTGELFF. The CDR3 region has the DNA TGCGCCAGCAGTCCTCGGACAGGGGACACCGGGGAGCTGTTTTTT.

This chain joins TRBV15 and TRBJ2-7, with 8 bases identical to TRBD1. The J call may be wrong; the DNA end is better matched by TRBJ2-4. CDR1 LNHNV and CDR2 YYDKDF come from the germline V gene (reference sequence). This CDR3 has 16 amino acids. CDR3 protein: CATSRGQENAKNIQYF. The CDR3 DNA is TGTGCCACCAGCAGGGGACAGGAAAATGCCAAAAACATTCAGTACTTC.

DNA of the CDR3: TGTGCCAGCAGCCCGTTGACAGGGCGTGCGAACACCGGGGAGCTGTTTTTT. Residues: CASSPLTGRANTGELFF. This chain connects TRBV3-1 to TRBJ2-2; 7 nucleotides match TRBD1. Germline assignment: CDR1 LGHDT and CDR2 YNNKEL (reference sequence). The CDR3 consists of 17 residues. Trimming cost V 4 bases and J 0 bases; bases outside gene matches: 8.

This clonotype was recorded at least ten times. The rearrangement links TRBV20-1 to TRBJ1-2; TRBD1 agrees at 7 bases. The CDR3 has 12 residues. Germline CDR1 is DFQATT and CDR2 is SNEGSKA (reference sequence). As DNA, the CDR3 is TGCAGCGCGACGACAGGGACCTATGGCTACACCTTC. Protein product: CSATTGTYGYTF.

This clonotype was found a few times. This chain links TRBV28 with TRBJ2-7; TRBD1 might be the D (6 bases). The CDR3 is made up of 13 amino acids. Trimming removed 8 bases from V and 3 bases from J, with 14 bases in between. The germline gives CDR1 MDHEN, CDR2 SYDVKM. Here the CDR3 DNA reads TGTGCCAGCTCTATAACAGGGTTCTACGAGCAGTACTTC. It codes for CASSITGFYEQYF.

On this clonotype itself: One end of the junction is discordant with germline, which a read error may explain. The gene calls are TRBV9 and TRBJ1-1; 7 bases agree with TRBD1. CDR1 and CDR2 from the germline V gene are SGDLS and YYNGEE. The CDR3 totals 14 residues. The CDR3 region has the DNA TGTGCCGGCAGCGTAGGGGGCAAGAACACTGAAGCTTTCTTT. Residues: CAGSVGGKNTEAFF.

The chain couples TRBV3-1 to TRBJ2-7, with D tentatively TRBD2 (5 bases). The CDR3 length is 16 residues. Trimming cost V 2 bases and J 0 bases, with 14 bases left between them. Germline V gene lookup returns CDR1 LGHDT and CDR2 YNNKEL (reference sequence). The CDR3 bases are TGTGCCAGCAGCCAAAGGACCCTTGGGAGCTCCTACGAGCAGTACTTC. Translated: CASSQRTLGSSYEQYF.

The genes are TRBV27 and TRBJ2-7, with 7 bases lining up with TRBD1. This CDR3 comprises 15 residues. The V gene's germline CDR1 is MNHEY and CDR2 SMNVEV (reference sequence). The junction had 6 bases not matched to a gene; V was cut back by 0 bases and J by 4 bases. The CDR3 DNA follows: TGTGCCAGCAGTTTATCTTCAGGGGGATTTTACGAGCAGTACTTC. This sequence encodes CASSLSSGGFYEQYF.

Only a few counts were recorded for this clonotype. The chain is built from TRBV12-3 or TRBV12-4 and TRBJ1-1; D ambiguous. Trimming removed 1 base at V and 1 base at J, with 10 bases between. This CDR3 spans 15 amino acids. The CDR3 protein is CASSLVYVGNTEAFF. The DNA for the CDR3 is TGTGCCAGCAGTTTAGTGTACGTCGGGAACACTGAAGCTTTCTTT.

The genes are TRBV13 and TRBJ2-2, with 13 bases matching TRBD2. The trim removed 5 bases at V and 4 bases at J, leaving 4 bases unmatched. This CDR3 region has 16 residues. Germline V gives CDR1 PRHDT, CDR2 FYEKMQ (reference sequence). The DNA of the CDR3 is TGTGCCAGCAGCCCGGGACTAGCGGGGACCACCGGGGAGCTGTTTTTT. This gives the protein CASSPGLAGTTGELFF.

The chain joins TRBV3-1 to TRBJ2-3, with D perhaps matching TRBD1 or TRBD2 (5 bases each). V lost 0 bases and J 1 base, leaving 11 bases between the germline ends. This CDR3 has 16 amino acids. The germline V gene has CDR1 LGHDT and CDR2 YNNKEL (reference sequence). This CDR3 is CASSQEGRPGTDTQYF. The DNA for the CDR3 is TGTGCCAGCAGCCAAGAGGGACGGCCTGGCACAGATACGCAGTATTTT.

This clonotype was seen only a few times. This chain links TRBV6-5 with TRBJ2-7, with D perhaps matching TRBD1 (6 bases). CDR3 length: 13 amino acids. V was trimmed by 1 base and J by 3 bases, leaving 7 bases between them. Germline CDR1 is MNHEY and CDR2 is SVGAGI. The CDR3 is CASSYWDNYEQYF. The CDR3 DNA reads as TGTGCCAGCAGTTACTGGGACAACTACGAGCAGTACTTC.